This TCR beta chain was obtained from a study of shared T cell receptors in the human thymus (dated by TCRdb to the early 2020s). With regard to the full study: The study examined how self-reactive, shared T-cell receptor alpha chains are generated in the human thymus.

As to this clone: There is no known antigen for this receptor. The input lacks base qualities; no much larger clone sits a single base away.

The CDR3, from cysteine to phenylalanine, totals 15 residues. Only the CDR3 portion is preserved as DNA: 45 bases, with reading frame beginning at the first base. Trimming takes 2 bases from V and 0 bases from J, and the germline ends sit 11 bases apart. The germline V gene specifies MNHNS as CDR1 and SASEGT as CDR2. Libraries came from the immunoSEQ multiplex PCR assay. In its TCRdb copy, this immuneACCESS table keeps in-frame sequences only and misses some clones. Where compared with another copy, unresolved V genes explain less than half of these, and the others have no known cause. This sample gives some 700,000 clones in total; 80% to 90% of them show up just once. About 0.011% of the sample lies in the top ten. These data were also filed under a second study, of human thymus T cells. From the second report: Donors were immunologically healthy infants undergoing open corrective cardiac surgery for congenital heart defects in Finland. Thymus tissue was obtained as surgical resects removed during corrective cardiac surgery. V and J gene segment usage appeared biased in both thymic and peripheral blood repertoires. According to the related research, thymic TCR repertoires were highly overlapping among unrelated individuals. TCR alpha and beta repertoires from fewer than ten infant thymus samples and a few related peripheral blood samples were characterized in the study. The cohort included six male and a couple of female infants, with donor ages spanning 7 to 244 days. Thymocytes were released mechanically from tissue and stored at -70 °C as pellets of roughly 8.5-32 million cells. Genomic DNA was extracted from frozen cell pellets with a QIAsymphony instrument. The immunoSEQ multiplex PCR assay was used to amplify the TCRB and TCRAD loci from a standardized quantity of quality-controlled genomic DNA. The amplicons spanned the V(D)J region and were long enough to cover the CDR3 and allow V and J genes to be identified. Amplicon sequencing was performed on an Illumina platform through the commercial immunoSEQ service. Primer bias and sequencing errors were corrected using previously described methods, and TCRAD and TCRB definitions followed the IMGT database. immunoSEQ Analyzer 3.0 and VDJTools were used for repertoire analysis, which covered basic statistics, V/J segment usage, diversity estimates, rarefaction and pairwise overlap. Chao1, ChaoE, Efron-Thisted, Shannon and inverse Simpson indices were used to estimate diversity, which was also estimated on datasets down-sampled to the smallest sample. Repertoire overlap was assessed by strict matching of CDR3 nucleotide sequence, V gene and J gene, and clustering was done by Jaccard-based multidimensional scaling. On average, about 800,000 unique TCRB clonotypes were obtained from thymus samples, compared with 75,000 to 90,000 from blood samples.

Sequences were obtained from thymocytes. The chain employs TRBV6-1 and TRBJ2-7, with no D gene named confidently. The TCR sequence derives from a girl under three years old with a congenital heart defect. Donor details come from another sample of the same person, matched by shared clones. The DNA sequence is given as TGTGCCAGCAGTGAAAAGCCCCGCTTCTCCTACGAGCAGTACTTC. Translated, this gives CASSEKPRFSYEQYF.